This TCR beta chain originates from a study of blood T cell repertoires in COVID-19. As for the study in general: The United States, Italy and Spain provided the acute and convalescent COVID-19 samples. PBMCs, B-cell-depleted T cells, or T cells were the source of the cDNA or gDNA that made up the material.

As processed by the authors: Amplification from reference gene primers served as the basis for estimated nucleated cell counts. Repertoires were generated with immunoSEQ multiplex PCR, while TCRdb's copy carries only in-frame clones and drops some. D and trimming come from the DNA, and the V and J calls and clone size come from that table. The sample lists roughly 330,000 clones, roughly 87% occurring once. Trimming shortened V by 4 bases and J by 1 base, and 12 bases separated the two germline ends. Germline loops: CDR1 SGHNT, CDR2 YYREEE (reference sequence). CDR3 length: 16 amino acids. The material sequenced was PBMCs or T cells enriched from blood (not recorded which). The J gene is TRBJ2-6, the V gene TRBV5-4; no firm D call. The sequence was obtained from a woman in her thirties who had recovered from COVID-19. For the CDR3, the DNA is TGTGCCAGCAGCATCACGGTATCGTCTGGGGCCAACGTCCTGACTTTC. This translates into CASSITVSSGANVLTF.